The source of this T cell receptor (beta chain) is a study of T cells after yellow fever vaccination (dated by TCRdb to between 2019 and 2020). In the study overall: Libraries from fractions with low cell numbers were prepared with the SMART-Seq v4 Ultra Low Input RNA kit. Two healthy male donors made up the cohort, one aged 18 to 29 years and the other aged 30 to 39 years. To track T-cell clones before and after primary and booster YFV17D yellow fever vaccination, bulk TCR alpha and beta repertoires were sequenced longitudinally. Blood was drawn at multiple timepoints before and after primary and secondary immunization, with bulk PBMC replicates and cell subsets isolated. Overall study outcomes, separate from this receptor: Compared with the primary T-cell response, the secondary T-cell response was faster but weaker, reaching its peak on day 5 rather than on day 15. FACS-sorted repertoires could contain abundant contaminating clonotypes from the bulk population, so computational filtering was required. Because only two donors were included in the study, the extent to which the findings can be generalized is limited. A small share of clonotypes occurred in both CD4 and CD8 compartments, likely arising from convergent recombination. Most clones expanded after primary vaccination were re-detected after the booster (just under 97% of CD4 and 88% of CD8), suggesting broad memory maintenance.

Synthesis of TCR cDNA relied on 5'RACE template switching, a step that introduced a universal primer site along with unique molecular identifiers. cDNA synthesis was primed from both the TCR alpha and TCR beta constant segments. Libraries were amplified in two PCR steps, with sample barcodes and sequencing adapters added in the second step. Sequencing of libraries was done on Illumina HiSeq 2500 (2x100 bp) or NovaSeq (2x150 bp). Per the source publication's procedure: MIGEC was used to demultiplex reads and collapse the reads into UMI consensus sequences, and MiXCR was used for V(D)J alignment. Clonotypes responding to the vaccine were identified with edgeR on replicate PBMC samples, with the criteria of FDR below 0.01 and a log2 fold change above 5 up to day 15. Each bulk clonotype was labeled CD4 or CD8 based on which sequenced repertoire, CD4 or CD8, contained the clonotype at higher abundance. The public reads were reanalyzed by TCRdb: fastp trimming at Q25, MiXCR alignment, in-frame beta chains only. A single entry per CDR3 protein holds the most common genes and DNA from its merged rows. These V and J calls are TCRdb output, not the study's own analysis. The sample table records a few hundred thousand distinct CDR3 sequences; under 25% of these occur just once. The ten largest account for roughly an eighth of the sample.

The treatment or condition label on this specimen signifies: live attenuated yellow fever vaccine strain. At each blood-draw timepoint, two biological replicates of bulk PBMCs were obtained. PBMCs were isolated from peripheral blood using a standard Ficoll-Paque protocol. TriZol was used to extract RNA from bulk PBMCs, CD4 and CD8 fractions, and dextramer-positive and dextramer-negative fractions. The germline V and J ends show losses of 0 bases and 11 bases respectively, and no gene match explains 13 bases of the junction. The CDR3 goes from the cysteine to the phenylalanine over 16 residues. This entry keeps only the CDR3 DNA: 48 bases, framed from base 1. According to the germline V gene, CDR1 reads MGHRA and CDR2 reads YSYEKL. In the case of this clonotype: Its antigen remains undetermined. No per-base quality is available; no much larger clone lies one base away.

Recombination connected TRBV4-1 to TRBJ2-1, with 7 central nucleotides matching TRBD2. The TCR originated in a man aged 30 to 45 who received the YFV17D yellow fever vaccine. Sequencing was performed on PBMCs, taken 15 days after the yellow fever booster vaccination. The nucleotides read TGCGCCAGCAGCCAAGATATCGGACTAGTAGTACCGAAGCAGTTCTTC. Its product reads: CASSQDIGLVVPKQFF.